This T cell receptor (beta chain) was obtained from a study of technical replicates of blood from a few donors. The V and J ends lost 1 base and 0 bases respectively, with 13 bases between them. The CDR3 consists of 18 residues. Looked up from germline, CDR1 is SGHTA and CDR2 is FQGNSA. TCRdb's table, derived via immunoSEQ multiplex PCR, lists solely in-frame clones and lacks some. The repertoire holds 80,000 or so clones, with 95% to 99% as singletons. Sequencing was carried out using T cells isolated from PBMCs. The TCR was taken from a human donor in good health. The V and J genes are TRBV7-2 and TRBJ2-6; D uncertain. The CDR3 DNA is TGTGCCAGCAGCTTAGAGTCAAGCCCTAGCTCTGGGGCCAACGTCCTGACTTTC. Translating gives CASSLESSPSSGANVLTF.